Here is one T cell receptor (beta chain) with its context. Antigen unknown. At one end the junction does not follow the germline gene, possibly because of a read error. This CDR3 region has 13 residues. Primed by a sample-barcoded 5' primer and a J-beta primer mix, a second PCR proceeded for about 6 to 11 cycles. TCRdb re-derived calls from the 5' RACE reads in MiXCR, one entry per CDR3 protein. The sample has about 1 million distinct CDR3 sequences; 20% to 25% are singletons. These data come from a study of blood T cells in healthy people across ages. Study conclusions and caveats: Age showed a roughly linear inverse relationship with TCR beta diversity per million T cells.

The same sample was also used in a study of T cells of mothers and their children. This second study notes: Reads obtained per mother exceeded 9.5 million TCR beta CDR3 reads, with 3 million to 3.5 million obtained per child.

The sequence was collected from a girl aged 2 to 9 in good health. The gene calls are TRBV12-3 or TRBV12-4 and TRBJ2-1; unclear D gene. Material: blood. The CDR3 DNA sequence: TGTGTCAGCAGTTTACGCCGGCAGCAGGAACCGTTCTTC. It codes for CVSSLRRQQEPFF.